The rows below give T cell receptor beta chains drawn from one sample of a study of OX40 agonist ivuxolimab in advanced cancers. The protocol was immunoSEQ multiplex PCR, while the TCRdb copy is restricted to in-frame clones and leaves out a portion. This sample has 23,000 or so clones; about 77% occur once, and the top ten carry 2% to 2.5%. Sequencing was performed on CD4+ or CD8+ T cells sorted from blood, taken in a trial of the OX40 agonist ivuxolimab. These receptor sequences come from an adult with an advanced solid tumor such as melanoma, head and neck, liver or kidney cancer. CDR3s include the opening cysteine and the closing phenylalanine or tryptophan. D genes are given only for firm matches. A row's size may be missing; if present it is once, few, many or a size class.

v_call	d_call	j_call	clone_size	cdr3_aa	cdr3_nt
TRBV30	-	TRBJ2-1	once	CAWSSGSPYNEQFF	TGTGCCTGGTCCAGCGGGTCCCCCTACAATGAGCAGTTCTTC
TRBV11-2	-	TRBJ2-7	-	CASSLERSSYEQYF	TGTGCCAGCAGCTTAGAGAGGAGCTCCTACGAGCAGTACTTC
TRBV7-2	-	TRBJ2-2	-	CASTTGQTNTGELFF	TGTGCCAGCACCACTGGACAGACGAACACCGGGGAGCTGTTTTTT
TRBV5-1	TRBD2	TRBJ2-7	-	CASSWTSGGASSYEQYF	TGCGCCAGCAGCTGGACTAGCGGGGGGGCCAGCTCCTACGAGCAGTACTTC
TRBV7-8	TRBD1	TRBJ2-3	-	CASSPPGTGKTDTQYF	TGTGCCAGCAGTCCACCGGGGACAGGGAAGACAGATACGCAGTATTTT
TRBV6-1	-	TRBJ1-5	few	CASSEPGVPNQPQHF	TGTGCCAGCAGTGAACCAGGGGTACCTAATCAGCCCCAGCATTTT
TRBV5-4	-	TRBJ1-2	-	CASSLPTRGRRGYTF	TGTGCCAGCAGCTTGCCCACCCGGGGGCGGCGGGGCTACACCTTC
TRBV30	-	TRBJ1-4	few	CAWSGRIGEKLFF	TGTGCCTGGAGTGGGAGGATAGGTGAAAAACTGTTTTTT
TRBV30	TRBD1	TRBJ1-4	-	CAWSVLGGADEKLFF	TGTGCCTGGAGTGTATTAGGGGGCGCGGATGAAAAACTGTTTTTT
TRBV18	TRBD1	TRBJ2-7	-	CASSPSEGGTEQYF	TGTGCCAGCTCACCCTCCGAAGGGGGCACCGAGCAGTACTTC
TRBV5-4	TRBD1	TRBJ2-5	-	CASSFRDRGSETQYF	TGTGCCAGCAGCTTTCGAGACAGGGGTAGCGAGACCCAGTACTTC
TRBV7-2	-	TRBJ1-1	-	CASRLNRDTEAFF	TGTGCCAGCAGATTGAACAGGGACACTGAAGCTTTCTTT
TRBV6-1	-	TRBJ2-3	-	CASSEPNTDTQYF	TGTGCCAGCAGTGAACCCAATACAGATACGCAGTATTTT
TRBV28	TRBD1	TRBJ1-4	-	CASSEPGQTNEKLFF	TGTGCCAGCAGTGAACCGGGACAGACTAATGAAAAACTGTTTTTT
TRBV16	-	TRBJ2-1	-	CASSQYGTPTNYNEQFF	TGTGCCAGCAGCCAATACGGGACACCGACGAACTACAATGAGCAGTTCTTC
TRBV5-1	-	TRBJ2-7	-	CASSPGTYEQYF	TGCGCCAGCAGCCCAGGGACCTACGAGCAGTACTTC
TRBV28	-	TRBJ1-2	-	CASSPRFVYGYTF	TGTGCCAGCAGTCCTAGGTTCGTCTATGGCTACACCTTC
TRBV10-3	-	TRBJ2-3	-	CAIAGARTQYF	TGTGCCATCGCGGGGGCCCGAACGCAGTATTTT
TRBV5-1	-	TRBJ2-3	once	CASSFSRVGSDTQYF	TGCGCCAGCAGCTTTAGTCGGGTGGGCTCAGATACGCAGTATTTT
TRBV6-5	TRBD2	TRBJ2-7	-	CASRNSGSSYEQYF	TGTGCCAGCAGGAATAGCGGGAGCTCCTACGAGCAGTACTTC
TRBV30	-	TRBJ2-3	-	CAWSSTDTQYF	TGTGCCTGGAGTTCTACAGATACGCAGTATTTT
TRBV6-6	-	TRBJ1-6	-	CASSYSGDENSPLHF	TGTGCCAGCAGTTACTCGGGAGATGAGAATTCACCCCTCCACTTT
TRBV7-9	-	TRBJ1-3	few	CASSLSGGPSGNTIYF	TGTGCCAGCAGCTTATCGGGTGGGCCCTCTGGAAACACCATATATTTT
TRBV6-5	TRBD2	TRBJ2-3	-	CASSYSTARGGDTQYF	TGTGCCAGCAGTTACTCGACAGCCCGCGGGGGTGATACGCAGTATTTT
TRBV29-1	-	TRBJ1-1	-	CSVEKTQRTEAFF	TGCAGCGTTGAAAAAACCCAGAGGACTGAAGCTTTCTTT
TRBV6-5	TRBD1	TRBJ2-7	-	CASSLTGGSSYEQYF	TGTGCCAGCAGTTTGACAGGGGGAAGCTCCTACGAGCAGTACTTC
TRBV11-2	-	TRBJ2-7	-	CASSSGYSYEQYF	TGTGCCAGCAGCTCCGGATACTCCTACGAGCAGTACTTC
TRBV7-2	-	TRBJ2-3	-	CASSPLRDTQYF	TGTGCCAGCAGCCCCCTTAGGGATACGCAGTATTTT
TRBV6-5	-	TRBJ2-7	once	CASSYRAGQTGYEQYF	TGTGCCAGCAGTTACCGAGCCGGACAGACGGGATACGAGCAGTACTTC
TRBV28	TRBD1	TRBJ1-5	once	CASSSFGTGPNQPQHF	TGTGCCAGCAGTTCCTTTGGGACAGGACCCAATCAGCCCCAGCATTTT
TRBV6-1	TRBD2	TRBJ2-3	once	CASKRSGTTDTQYF	TGTGCCAGCAAGCGAAGCGGGACCACAGATACGCAGTATTTT
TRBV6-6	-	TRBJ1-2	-	CASIASGGYTF	TGTGCCAGCATCGCATCGGGCGGCTACACCTTC
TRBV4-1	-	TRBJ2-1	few	CASSPHGGEQFF	TGCGCCAGCAGCCCCCACGGTGGCGAGCAGTTCTTC
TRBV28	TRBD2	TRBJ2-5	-	CASSGGGLGTQYF	TGTGCCAGCAGTGGGGGGGGGTTAGGGACCCAGTACTTC
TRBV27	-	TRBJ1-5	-	CASRSSWGASNQPQHF	TGTGCCAGCAGGTCCTCATGGGGCGCAAGCAATCAGCCCCAGCATTTT
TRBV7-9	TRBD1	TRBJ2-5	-	CASSLGDRHQETQYF	TGTGCCAGCAGCTTAGGGGACAGGCACCAAGAGACCCAGTACTTC
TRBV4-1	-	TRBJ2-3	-	CASSRDFLVGDTQYF	TGCGCCAGCAGCCGGGACTTTCTTGTGGGAGATACGCAGTATTTT
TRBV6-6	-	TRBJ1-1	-	CASSYGGQGNTEAFF	TGTGCCAGCAGTTACGGTGGGCAGGGGAACACTGAAGCTTTCTTT
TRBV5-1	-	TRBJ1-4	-	CASSRTAATNEKLFF	TGCGCCAGCAGCCGGACAGCTGCAACTAATGAAAAACTGTTTTTT
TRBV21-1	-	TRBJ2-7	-	CASSNRGPTYEQYF	TGTGCCAGCAGCAATAGGGGGCCGACCTACGAGCAGTACTTC
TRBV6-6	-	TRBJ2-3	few	CASSLPPTDTQYF	TGTGCCAGCAGTCTACCCCCTACAGATACGCAGTATTTT
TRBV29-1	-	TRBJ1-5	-	CSVGGGNQPQHF	TGCAGCGTGGGGGGGGGCAATCAGCCCCAGCATTTT
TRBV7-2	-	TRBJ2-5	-	CASSVGNKETQYF	TGTGCCAGCAGCGTAGGGAACAAGGAGACCCAGTACTTC
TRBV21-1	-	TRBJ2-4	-	CASSIAGGRTQLAKNIQYF	TGTGCCAGCAGCATAGCAGGGGGCCGGACACAACTAGCCAAAAACATTCAGTACTTC
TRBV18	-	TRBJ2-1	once	CASSPVGNANEQFF	TGTGCCAGCTCACCCGTTGGGAACGCTAATGAGCAGTTCTTC
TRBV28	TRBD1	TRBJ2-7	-	CASIPGQGTGEQYF	TGTGCCAGCATTCCGGGACAGGGAACGGGGGAGCAGTACTTC